Listed below are T cell receptor beta chains from one sample, sequenced in a study of molecular identifiers for immune sequencing clone quantification. TCRdb reprocessed the PCR reads with MiXCR, giving one entry per CDR3 protein. The sample lists tens of thousands of distinct CDR3 sequences, roughly 20% occurring once. The sample was naive CD8+ T cells from blood, with Jurkat cell RNA spiked in. These receptors were obtained from a human donor in good health. Some libraries in this study had Jurkat cell RNA spiked in. Both conserved end residues are trimmed from each CDR3. Fields, in order: J gene, V gene, clone size, CDR3 protein. Some rows mark clone size as missing; the rest say once, few, many or name a class of expanded clone.

TRBJ2-5,TRBV9,many,ASSVRQGTETQY
TRBJ2-7,TRBV20-1,once,SAERSLASTYEQY
TRBJ2-7,TRBV7-6,NA,ASSLGLASGEEQY
TRBJ2-1,TRBV20-1,many,SAKSDRVAYNEQF
TRBJ2-3,TRBV10-3,many,AISGAESTDTQY
TRBJ1-3,TRBV6-6,many,ASSYSRQSGGNTIY
TRBJ2-3,TRBV2,many,ASSNPTSGGRTDTQY
TRBJ2-2,TRBV6-5,many,ASSYPNTGELF
TRBJ2-1,TRBV7-9,NA,ASRLPTGNEQF
TRBJ2-1,TRBV6-2/TRBV6-3,once,VSSLNQGWVVDEQF
TRBJ2-7,TRBV4-3,many,ASSQVQGEEQY
TRBJ2-3,TRBV7-2,medium-sized,ASSSLAGAPDTQY
TRBJ2-2,TRBV19,many,ASSIILAANTGELF
TRBJ2-5,TRBV12-3/TRBV12-4,NA,ASLPSGVGVLRAQY
TRBJ2-7,TRBV15,NA,ATSRILVDEQY
TRBJ2-6,TRBV28,many,ASSYPPPSDESGANVLT
TRBJ2-5,TRBV27,many,ASSPKREGFEETQY
TRBJ2-1,TRBV7-9,NA,ASSSSPREGREQL
TRBJ1-5,TRBV27,many,ASSPGTLSNQPQH
TRBJ2-7,TRBV7-9,many,ASSLRSYEQY
TRBJ2-6,TRBV19,NA,ASSIVGNGANVLT
TRBJ2-3,TRBV28,many,ASSTTSGITDTQY
TRBJ2-7,TRBV28,NA,ASSYQGARDWDEQY
TRBJ1-1,TRBV7-9,many,ASSRTLNTEAF
TRBJ2-2,TRBV7-9,many,ASSYPPQGDTGELF
TRBJ2-5,TRBV9,many,ASSVRDTSRETQY